This T cell receptor beta chain appears in the sequencing data of a study of blood T cells in healthy people across ages. This CDR3 contains 13 residues. CDR1 and CDR2 (germline): MNHEY, SMNVEV (reference sequence). Per individual sample, total RNA of at least 5.5 micrograms was extracted. Sample-barcoded 5' priming and a J-beta primer mix drove a second PCR of 7 to 11 cycles. Template switching added a 12-random-nucleotide identifier to every cDNA molecule. TCRdb redid the calling of the 5' RACE reads with MiXCR, one entry per CDR3 protein. The data show 1 million to 1.2 million distinct CDR3 sequences, roughly two fifths seen once.

Sequencing was carried out using blood. The chain has TRBV27 and TRBJ2-1; D is unresolved. The J call may be in error: the DNA end matches TRBJ2-7 better. This receptor was obtained from a man younger than 30 in good health. The CDR3 here is CASSLHRYNEQYF. As DNA, the CDR3 is TGTGCCAGCAGTTTACATCGTTACAATGAGCAGTACTTC.